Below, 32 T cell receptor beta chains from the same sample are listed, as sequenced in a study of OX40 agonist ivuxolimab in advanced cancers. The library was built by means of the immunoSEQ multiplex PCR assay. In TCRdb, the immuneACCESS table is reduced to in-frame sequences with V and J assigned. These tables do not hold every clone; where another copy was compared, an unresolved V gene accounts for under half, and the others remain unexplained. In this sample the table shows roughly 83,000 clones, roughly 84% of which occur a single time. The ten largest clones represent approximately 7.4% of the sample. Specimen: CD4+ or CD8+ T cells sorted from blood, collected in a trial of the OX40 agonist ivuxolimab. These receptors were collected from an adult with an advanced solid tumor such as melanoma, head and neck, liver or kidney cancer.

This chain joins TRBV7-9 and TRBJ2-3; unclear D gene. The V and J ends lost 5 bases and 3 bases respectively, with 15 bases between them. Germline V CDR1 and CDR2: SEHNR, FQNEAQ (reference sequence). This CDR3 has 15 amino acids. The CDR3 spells CASSPVGRITDTQYF. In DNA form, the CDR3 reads TGTGCCAGCAGCCCCGTAGGGCGGATAACAGATACGCAGTATTTT.

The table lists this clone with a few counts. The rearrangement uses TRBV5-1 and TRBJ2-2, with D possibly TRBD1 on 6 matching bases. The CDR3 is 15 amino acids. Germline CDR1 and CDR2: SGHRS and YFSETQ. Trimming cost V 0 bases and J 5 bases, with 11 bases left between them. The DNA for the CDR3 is TGCGCCAGCAGCTTGGCGACAGGCCCAACCGGGGAGCTGTTTTTT. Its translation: CASSLATGPTGELFF.

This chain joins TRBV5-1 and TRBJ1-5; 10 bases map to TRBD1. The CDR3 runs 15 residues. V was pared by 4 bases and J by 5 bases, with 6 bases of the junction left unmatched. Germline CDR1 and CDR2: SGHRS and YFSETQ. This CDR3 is CASSPYGTGDQPQHF. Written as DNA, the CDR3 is TGCGCCAGCAGCCCTTATGGGACAGGGGATCAGCCCCAGCATTTT.

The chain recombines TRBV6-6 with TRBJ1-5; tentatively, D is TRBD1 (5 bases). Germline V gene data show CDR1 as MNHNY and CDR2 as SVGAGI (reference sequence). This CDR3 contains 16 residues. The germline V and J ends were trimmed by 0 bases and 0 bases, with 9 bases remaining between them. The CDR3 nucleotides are TGTGCCAGCAGTTACTCGTTTAGGGGTAGCAATCAGCCCCAGCATTTT. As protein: CASSYSFRGSNQPQHF.

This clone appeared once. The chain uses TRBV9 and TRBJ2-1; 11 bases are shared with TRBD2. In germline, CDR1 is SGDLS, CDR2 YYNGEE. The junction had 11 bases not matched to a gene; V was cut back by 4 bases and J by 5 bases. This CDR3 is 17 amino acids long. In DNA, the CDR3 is TGTGCCAGCAGCCCCTTACCACTAGCGGGAGAAGACAATGAGCAGTTCTTC. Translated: CASSPLPLAGEDNEQFF.

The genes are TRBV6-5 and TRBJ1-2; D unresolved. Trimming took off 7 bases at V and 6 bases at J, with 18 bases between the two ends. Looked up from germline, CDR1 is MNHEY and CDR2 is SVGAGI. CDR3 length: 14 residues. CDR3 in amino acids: CASNWRRQPDGYTF. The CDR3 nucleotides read TGTGCCAGCAATTGGAGGCGGCAGCCAGATGGCTACACCTTC.

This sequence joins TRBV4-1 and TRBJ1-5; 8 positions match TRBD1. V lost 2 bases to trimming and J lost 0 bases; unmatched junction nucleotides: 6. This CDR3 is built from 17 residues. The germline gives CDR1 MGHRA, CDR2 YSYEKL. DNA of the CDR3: TGCGCCAGCAGCCAATCGGGACAGGCGATTAGCAATCAGCCCCAGCATTTT. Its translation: CASSQSGQAISNQPQHF.

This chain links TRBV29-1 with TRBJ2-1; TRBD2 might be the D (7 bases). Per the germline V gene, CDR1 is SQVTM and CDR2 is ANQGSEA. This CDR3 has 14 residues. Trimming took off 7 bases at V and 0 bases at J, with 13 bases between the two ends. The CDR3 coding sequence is TGCAGCGCCAAGGGGGGGGGCTCCTACAATGAGCAGTTCTTC. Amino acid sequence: CSAKGGGSYNEQFF.

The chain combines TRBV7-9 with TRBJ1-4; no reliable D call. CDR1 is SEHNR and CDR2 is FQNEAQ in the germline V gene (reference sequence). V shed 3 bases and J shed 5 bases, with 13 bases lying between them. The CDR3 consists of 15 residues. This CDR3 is CASSLGIGRNEKLFF. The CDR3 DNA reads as TGTGCCAGCAGCTTGGGTATTGGGCGGAATGAAAAACTGTTTTTT.

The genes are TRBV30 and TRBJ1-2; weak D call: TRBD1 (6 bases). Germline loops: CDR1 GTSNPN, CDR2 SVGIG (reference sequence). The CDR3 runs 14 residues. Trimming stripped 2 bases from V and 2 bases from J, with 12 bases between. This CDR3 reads CAWSPLDRNYGYTF. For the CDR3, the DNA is TGTGCCTGGAGTCCTCTAGACAGGAACTATGGCTACACCTTC.

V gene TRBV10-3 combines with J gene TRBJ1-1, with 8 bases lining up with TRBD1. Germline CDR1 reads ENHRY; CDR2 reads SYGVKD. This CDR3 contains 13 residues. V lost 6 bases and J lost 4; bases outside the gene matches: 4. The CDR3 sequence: CAIRQGGSTEAFF. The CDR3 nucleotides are TGTGCCATCAGACAGGGGGGAAGCACTGAAGCTTTCTTT.

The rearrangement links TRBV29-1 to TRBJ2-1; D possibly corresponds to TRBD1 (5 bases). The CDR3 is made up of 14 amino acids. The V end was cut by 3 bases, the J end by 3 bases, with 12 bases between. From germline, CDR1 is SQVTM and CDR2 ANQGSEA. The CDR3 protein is CSVDRVRVYNEQFF. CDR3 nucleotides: TGCAGCGTTGACAGGGTACGGGTCTACAATGAGCAGTTCTTC.

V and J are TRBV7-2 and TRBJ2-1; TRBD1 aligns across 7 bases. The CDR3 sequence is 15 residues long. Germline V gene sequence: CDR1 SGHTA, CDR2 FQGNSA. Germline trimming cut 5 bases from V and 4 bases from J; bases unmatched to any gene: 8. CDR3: CASSHSGTEYNEQFF. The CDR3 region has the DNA TGTGCCAGCAGCCACTCCGGGACAGAGTACAATGAGCAGTTCTTC.

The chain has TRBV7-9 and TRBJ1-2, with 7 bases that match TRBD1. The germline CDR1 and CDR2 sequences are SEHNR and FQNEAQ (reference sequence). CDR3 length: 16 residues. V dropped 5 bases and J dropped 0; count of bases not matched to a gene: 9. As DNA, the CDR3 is TGTGCCAGCAGCAGCGGCTCTGGACAGGCTAACTATGGCTACACCTTC. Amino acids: CASSSGSGQANYGYTF.

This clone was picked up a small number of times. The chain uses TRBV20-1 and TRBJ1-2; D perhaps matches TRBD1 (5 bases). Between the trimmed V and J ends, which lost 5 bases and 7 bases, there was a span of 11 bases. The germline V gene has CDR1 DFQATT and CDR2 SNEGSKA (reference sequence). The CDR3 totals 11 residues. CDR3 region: CSAAGLGGYTF. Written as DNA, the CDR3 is TGCAGTGCTGCAGGGCTGGGTGGCTACACCTTC.

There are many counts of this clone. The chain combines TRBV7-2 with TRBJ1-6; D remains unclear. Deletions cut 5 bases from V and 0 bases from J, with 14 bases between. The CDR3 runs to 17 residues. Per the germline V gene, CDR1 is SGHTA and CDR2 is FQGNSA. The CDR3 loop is CASSRVYGSSYNSPLHF. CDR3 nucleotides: TGTGCCAGCAGCCGTGTATACGGCAGCTCCTATAATTCACCCCTCCACTTT.

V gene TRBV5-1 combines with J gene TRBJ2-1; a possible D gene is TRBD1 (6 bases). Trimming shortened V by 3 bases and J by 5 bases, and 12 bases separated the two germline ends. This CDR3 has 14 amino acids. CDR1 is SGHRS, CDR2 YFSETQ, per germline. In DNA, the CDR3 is TGCGCCAGCAGCTGGGGGCCAGGGGACAATGAGCAGTTCTTC. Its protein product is CASSWGPGDNEQFF.

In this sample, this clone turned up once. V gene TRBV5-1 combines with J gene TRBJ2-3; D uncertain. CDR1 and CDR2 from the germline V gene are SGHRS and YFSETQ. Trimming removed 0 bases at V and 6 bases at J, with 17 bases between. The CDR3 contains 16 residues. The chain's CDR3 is CASSLASRQFADTQYF. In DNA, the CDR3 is TGCGCCAGCAGCTTGGCTTCGAGGCAGTTCGCGGATACGCAGTATTTT. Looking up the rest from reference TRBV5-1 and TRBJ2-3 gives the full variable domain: KAGVTQTPRYLIKTRGQQVTLSCSPISGHRSVSWYQQTPGQGLQFLFEYFSETQRNKGNFPGRFSGRQFSNSRSEMNVSTLELGDSALYLCASSLASRQFADTQYFGPGTRLTVL.

CDR3 in amino acids: CASSMTWRMNTEAFF. The CDR3 DNA follows: TGTGCCAGTAGTATGACGTGGCGGATGAACACTGAAGCTTTCTTT. The genes are TRBV19 and TRBJ1-1, with D unresolved. Per germline, CDR1 LNHDA and CDR2 SQIVND (reference sequence). Deletions cut 3 bases from V and 0 bases from J, with 11 bases between. There are 15 residues in the CDR3.

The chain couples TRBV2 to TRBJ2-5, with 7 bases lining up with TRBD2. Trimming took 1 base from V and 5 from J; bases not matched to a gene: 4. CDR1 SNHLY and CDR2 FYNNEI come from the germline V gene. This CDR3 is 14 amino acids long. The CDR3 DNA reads TGTGCCAGCAGTGAAGGTAGCGGGTGGGAGACCCAGTACTTC. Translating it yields CASSEGSGWETQYF.

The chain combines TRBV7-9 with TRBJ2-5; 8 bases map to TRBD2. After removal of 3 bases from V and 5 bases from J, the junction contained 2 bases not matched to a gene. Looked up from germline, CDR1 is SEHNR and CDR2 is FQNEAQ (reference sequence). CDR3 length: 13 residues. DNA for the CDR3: TGTGCCAGCAGCTTCGCGGGGGGTGAGACCCAGTACTTC. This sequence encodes CASSFAGGETQYF. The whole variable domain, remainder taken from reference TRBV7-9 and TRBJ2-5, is DTGVSQNPRHKITKRGQNVTFRCDPISEHNRLYWYRQTLGQGPEFLTYFQNEAQLEKSRLLSDRFSAERPKGSFSTLEIQRTEQGDSAMYLCASSFAGGETQYFGPGTRLLVL.

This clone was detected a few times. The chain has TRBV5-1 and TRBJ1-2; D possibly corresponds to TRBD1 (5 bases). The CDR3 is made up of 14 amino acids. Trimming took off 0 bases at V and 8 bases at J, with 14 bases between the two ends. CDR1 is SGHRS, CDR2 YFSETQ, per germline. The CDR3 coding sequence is TGCGCCAGCAGCTTGGCGGACAATCGTGGAGGCTACACCTTC. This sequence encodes CASSLADNRGGYTF.

The CDR3 here is CAWAPGGIRNTIYF. The CDR3 DNA follows: TGTGCCTGGGCGCCGGGGGGGATTCGAAACACCATATATTTT. V usage is TRBV30 and J usage is TRBJ1-3; weak D call: TRBD1 (5 bases). The CDR3 totals 14 residues. Trimming stripped 5 bases from V and 5 bases from J, with 16 bases between. The germline CDR1 and CDR2 sequences are GTSNPN and SVGIG (reference sequence).

CDR3 region: CASSGNREREKLFF. The CDR3 nucleotides read TGTGCCAGCAGTGGCAACCGGGAGCGAGAAAAACTGTTTTTT. This chain connects TRBV6-5 to TRBJ1-4; D not resolved. The V gene's germline CDR1 is MNHEY and CDR2 SVGAGI. Trimming cost V 5 bases and J 8 bases, with 15 bases left between them. The CDR3 is 14 amino acids.

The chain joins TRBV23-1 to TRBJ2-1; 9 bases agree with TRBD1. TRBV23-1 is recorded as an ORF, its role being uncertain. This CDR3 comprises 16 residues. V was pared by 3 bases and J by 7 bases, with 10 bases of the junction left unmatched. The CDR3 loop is CASSQTDRGSKNEQFF. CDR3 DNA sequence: TGCGCCAGCAGTCAGACGGACAGGGGATCGAAAAATGAGCAGTTCTTC.

The CDR3 DNA is TGTGCCAGCAGCACAAGACTAGCGGGACAAGAGACCCAGTACTTC. Translating gives CASSTRLAGQETQYF. This chain connects TRBV5-4 to TRBJ2-5, with TRBD2 matching 11 bases. Germline trimming cut 4 bases from V and 2 bases from J; bases unmatched to any gene: 4. The CDR3 is 15 amino acids. The germline CDR1 and CDR2 sequences are SGHNT and YYREEE (reference sequence).

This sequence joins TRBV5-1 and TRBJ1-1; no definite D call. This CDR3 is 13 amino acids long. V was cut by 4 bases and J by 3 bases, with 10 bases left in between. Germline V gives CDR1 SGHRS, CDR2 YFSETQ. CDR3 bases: TGCGCCAGCAGCCGGAATATGGACACTGAAGCTTTCTTT. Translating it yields CASSRNMDTEAFF.

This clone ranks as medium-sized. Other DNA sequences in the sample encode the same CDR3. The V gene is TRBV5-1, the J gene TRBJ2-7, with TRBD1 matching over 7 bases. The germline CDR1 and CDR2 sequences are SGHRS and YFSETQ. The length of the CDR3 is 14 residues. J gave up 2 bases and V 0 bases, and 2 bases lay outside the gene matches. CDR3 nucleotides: TGCGCCAGCAGCTTGGGACAGGGTCCCTACGAGCAGTACTTC. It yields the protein CASSLGQGPYEQYF. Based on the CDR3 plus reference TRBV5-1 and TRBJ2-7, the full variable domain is KAGVTQTPRYLIKTRGQQVTLSCSPISGHRSVSWYQQTPGQGLQFLFEYFSETQRNKGNFPGRFSGRQFSNSRSEMNVSTLELGDSALYLCASSLGQGPYEQYFGPGTRLTVT.

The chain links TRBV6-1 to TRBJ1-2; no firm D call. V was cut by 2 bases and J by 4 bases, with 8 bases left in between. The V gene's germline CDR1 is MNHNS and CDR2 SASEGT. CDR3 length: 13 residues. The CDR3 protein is CASSELGLYGYTF. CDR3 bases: TGTGCCAGCAGTGAATTGGGTCTCTATGGCTACACCTTC.

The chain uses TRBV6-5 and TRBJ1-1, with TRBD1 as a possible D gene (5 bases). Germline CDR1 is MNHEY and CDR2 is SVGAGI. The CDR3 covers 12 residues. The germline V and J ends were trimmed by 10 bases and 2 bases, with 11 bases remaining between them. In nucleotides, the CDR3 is TGTGCCACCACAGGACACAACACTGAAGCTTTCTTT. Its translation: CATTGHNTEAFF.

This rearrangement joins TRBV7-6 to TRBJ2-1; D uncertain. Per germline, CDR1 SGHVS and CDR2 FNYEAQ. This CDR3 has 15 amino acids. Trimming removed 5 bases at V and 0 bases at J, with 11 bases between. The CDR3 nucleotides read TGTGCCAGCAGCCAAGCATGGAGCTCCTACAATGAGCAGTTCTTC. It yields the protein CASSQAWSSYNEQFF.

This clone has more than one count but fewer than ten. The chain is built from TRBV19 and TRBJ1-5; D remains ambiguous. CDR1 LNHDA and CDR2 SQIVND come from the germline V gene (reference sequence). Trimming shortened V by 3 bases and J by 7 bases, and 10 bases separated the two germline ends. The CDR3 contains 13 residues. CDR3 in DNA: TGTGCCAGTAGTATTACTCCGGGGCAGCCCCAGCATTTT. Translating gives CASSITPGQPQHF.